This TCR beta chain was identified during a study of blood T cells in healthy people across ages. Alongside a J-beta primer mix, a sample-barcoded 5' primer served in a second PCR lasting about 6 to 12 cycles. In TCRdb, the 5' RACE reads were re-called with MiXCR into one record per CDR3 protein. This sample yields 1,100,000 or so distinct CDR3 sequences, of which 40% to 55% are seen a single time; under 20% belongs to the top ten. The germline CDR1 and CDR2 sequences are DFQATT and SNEGSKA (reference sequence). The ends lost 5 bases at V and 3 bases at J; junction bases unmatched: 5. The CDR3 runs to 14 residues. This clonotype was seen only a few times.

The clonotype originates from a woman in her sixties or seventies in good health. Sequencing was carried out using blood. This chain links TRBV20-1 with TRBJ2-1; 9 nucleotides align to TRBD1. The CDR3 DNA reads TGCAGTGCTCTCGGGACAGGGAACTACAATGAGCAGTTCTTC. The encoded protein is CSALGTGNYNEQFF.